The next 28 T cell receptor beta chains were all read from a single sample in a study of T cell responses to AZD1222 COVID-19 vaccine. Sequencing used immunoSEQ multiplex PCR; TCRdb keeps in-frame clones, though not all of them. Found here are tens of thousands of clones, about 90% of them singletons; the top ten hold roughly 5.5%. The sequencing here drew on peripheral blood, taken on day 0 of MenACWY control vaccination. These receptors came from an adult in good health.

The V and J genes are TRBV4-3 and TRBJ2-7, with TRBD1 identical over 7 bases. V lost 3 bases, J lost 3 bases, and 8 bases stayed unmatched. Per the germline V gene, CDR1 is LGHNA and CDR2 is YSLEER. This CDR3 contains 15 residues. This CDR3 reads CASSHPGQGVYEQYF. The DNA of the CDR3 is TGCGCCAGCAGCCACCCGGGGCAGGGGGTCTACGAGCAGTACTTC.

Here the CDR3 DNA reads TGTGCCATCAGTGATTCGGACCAGCCCCAGCATTTT. Its translation: CAISDSDQPQHF. This rearrangement joins TRBV10-3 to TRBJ1-5, with D unclear. There are 12 residues in the CDR3. CDR1 and CDR2 from the germline V gene are ENHRY and SYGVKD. Between the trimmed V and J ends, which lost 3 bases and 7 bases, there was a span of 7 bases.

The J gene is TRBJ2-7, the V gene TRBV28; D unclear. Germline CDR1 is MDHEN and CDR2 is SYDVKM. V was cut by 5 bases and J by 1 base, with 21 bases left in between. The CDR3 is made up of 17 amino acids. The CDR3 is CASSSLLGRILSYEQYF. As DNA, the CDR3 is TGTGCCAGCAGTAGCCTTCTTGGGCGGATCCTTTCCTACGAGCAGTACTTC.

CDR3 bases: TGTGCCAGTAGTCCAGGACCGCCTGGAACTAATGAAAAACTGTTTTTT. Translated, it gives CASSPGPPGTNEKLFF. The V and J genes are TRBV19 and TRBJ1-4, with D unclear. Deletions cut 5 bases from V and 1 base from J, with 14 bases between. The CDR3 totals 16 residues. CDR1 LNHDA and CDR2 SQIVND come from the germline V gene (reference sequence).

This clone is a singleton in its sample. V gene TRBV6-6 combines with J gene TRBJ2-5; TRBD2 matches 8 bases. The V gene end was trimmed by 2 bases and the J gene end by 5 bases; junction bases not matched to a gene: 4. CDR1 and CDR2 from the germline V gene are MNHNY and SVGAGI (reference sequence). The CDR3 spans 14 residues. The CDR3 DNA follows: TGTGCCAGCAGTTACGGACTAGCTCTGGAGACCCAGTACTTC. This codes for CASSYGLALETQYF.

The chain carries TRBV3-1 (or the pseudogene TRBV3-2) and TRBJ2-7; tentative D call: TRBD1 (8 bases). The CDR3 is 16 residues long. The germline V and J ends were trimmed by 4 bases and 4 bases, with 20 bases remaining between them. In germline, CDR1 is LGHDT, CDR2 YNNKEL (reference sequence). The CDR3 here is CASSPPGGGRMYEQYF. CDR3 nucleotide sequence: TGTGCCAGCAGCCCCCCAGGGGGCGGGAGAATGTACGAGCAGTACTTC.

The chain's CDR3 is CASSLDGGSNSPLHF. The CDR3 region has the DNA TGTGCCAGCAGCTTAGACGGGGGAAGTAATTCACCCCTCCACTTT. The chain employs TRBV7-6 and TRBJ1-6; a possible D gene is TRBD1 (5 bases). V lost 1 base to trimming and J lost 6 bases, with 10 bases between them. The CDR3 consists of 15 residues. Germline values: CDR1 SGHVS, CDR2 FNYEAQ.

The CDR3 DNA follows: TGCGCCAGCAGCCTAGGGGCGACAGCTAACTATGGCTACACCTTC. Translated: CASSLGATANYGYTF. This chain links TRBV4-1 with TRBJ1-2; D possibly corresponds to TRBD1 (5 bases). Germline V gene sequence: CDR1 MGHRA, CDR2 YSYEKL. CDR3 size: 15 residues. V was shortened by 4 bases and J by 0 bases, with 12 bases between the two germline ends.

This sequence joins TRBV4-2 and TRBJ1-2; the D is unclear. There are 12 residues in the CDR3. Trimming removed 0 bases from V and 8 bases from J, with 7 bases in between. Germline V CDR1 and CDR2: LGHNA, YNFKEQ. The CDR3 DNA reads TGTGCCAGCAGCCAAGACAACCTAGGCTACACCTTC. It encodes CASSQDNLGYTF.

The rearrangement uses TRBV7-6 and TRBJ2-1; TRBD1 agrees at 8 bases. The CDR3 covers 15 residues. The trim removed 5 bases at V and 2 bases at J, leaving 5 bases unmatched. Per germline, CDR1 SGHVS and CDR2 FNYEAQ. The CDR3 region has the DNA TGTGCCAGCAGCGGACCGGGACAGGCCTACAATGAGCAGTTCTTC. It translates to CASSGPGQAYNEQFF.

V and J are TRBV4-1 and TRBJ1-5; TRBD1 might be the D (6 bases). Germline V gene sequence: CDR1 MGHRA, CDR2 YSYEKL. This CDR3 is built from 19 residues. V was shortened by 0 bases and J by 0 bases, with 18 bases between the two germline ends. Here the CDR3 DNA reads TGCGCCAGCAGCCAAGATTACCAGGCCAAAGGGGGTAGCAATCAGCCCCAGCATTTT. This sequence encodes CASSQDYQAKGGSNQPQHF.

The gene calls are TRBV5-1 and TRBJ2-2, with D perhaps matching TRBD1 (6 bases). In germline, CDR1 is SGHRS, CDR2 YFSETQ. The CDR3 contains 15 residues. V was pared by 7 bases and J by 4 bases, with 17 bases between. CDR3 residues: CASGPGAFGTGELFF. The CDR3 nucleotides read TGCGCCAGCGGGCCAGGGGCCTTTGGCACCGGGGAGCTGTTTTTT.

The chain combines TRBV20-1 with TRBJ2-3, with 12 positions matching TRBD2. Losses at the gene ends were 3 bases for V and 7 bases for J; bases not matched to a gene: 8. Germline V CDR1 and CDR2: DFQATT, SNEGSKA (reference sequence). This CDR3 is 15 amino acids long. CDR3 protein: CSASGLAGGLNTQYF. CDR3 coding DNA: TGCAGTGCTAGTGGGCTAGCGGGAGGGCTAAATACGCAGTATTTT.

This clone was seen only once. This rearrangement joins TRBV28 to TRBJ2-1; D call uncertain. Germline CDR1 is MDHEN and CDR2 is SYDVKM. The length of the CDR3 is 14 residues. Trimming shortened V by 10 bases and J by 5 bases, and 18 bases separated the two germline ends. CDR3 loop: CAITIRQNHNEQFF. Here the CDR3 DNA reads TGTGCCATTACGATCCGGCAGAACCACAATGAGCAGTTCTTC.

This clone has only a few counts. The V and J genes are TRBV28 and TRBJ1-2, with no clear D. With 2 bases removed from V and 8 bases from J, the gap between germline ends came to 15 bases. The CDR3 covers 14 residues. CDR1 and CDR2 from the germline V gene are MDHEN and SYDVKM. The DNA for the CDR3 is TGTGCCAGCAGTTTAGAGGGTGGCGGGAAGGGCTACACCTTC. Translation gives CASSLEGGGKGYTF.

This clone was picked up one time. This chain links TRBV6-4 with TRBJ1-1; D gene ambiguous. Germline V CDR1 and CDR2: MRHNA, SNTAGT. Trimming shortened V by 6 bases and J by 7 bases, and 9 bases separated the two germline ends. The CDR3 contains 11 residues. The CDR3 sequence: CASSQPREAFF. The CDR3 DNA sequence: TGTGCCAGCAGCCAACCTCGTGAAGCTTTCTTT.

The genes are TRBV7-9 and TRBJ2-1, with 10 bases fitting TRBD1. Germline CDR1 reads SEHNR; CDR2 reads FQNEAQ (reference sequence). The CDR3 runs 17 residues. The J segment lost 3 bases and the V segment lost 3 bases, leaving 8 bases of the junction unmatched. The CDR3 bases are TGTGCCAGCAGCTTTGTGGGACAGGGGACCTACTACAATGAGCAGTTCTTC. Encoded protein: CASSFVGQGTYYNEQFF.

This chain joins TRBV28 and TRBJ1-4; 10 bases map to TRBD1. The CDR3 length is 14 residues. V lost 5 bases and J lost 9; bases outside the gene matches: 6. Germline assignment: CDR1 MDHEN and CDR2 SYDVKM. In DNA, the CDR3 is TGTGCCAGCAGTAGGGCGGGACAGGGGCAAAAACTGTTTTTT. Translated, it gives CASSRAGQGQKLFF.

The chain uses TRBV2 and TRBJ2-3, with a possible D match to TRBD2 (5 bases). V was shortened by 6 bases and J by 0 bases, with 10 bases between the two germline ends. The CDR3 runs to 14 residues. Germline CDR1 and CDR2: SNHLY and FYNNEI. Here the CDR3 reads CASRTTPSTDTQYF. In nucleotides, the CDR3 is TGTGCCAGCAGGACTACTCCTAGCACAGATACGCAGTATTTT.

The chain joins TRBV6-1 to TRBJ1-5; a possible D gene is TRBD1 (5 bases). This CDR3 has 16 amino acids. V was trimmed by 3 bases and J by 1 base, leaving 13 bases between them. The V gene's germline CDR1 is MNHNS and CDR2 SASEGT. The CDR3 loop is CASSEMGRGSNQPQHF. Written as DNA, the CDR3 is TGTGCCAGCAGTGAGATGGGGCGAGGGAGCAATCAGCCCCAGCATTTT.

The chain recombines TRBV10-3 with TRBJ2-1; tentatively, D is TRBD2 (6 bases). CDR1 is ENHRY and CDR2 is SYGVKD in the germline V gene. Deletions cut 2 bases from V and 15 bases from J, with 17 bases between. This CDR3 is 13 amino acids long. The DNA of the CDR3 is TGTGCCATCAGTGAGGGAGGGCGGGAAAAGACGTTCTTC. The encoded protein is CAISEGGREKTFF.

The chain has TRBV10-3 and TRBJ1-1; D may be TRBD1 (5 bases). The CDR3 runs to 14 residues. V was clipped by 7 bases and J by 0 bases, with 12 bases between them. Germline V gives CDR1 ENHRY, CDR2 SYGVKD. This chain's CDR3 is CAINALGLNTEAFF. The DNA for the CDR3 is TGTGCCATCAATGCCCTGGGGCTGAACACTGAAGCTTTCTTT.

The CDR3: CASSYSGEKEYF. CDR3 sequence (DNA): TGTGCCAGCAGTTACTCGGGGGAGAAGGAGTACTTC. The chain joins TRBV6-5 to TRBJ2-7; D tentatively fits TRBD1 or TRBD2 (5 bases each). The germline V gene encodes CDR1 MNHEY and CDR2 SVGAGI. This CDR3 is 12 amino acids long. Trimming took off 0 bases at V and 11 bases at J, with 11 bases between the two ends.

The CDR3 nucleotides are TGTGCCAGCACGACAGGCAATATAAACACCATATATTTT. It encodes CASTTGNINTIYF. This chain links TRBV6-6 with TRBJ1-3, with D tentatively TRBD1 (6 bases). The CDR3 is made up of 13 amino acids. Germline-derived CDR1 and CDR2 are MNHNY and SVGAGI (reference sequence). Trimming left V 7 bases short and J 6 bases short, with 13 bases between.

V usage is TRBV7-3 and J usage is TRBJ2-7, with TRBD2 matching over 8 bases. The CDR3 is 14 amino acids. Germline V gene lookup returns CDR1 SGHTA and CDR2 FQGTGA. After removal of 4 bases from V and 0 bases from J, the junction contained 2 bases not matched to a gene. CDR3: CASSSTSGSYEQYF. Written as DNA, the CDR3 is TGTGCCAGCAGCTCAACTAGCGGCTCCTACGAGCAGTACTTC.

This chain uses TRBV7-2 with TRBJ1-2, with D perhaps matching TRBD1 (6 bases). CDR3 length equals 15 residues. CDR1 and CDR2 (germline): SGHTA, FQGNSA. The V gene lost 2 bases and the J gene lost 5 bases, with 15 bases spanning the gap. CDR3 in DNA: TGTGCCAGCAGCTTAACAGGGACGGAAAAATATGGCTACACCTTC. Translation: CASSLTGTEKYGYTF. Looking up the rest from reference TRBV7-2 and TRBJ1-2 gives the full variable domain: GAGVSQSPSNKVTEKGKDVELRCDPISGHTALYWYRQSLGQGLEFLIYFQGNSAPDKSGLPSDRFSAERTGGSVSTLTIQRTQQEDSAVYLCASSLTGTEKYGYTFGSGTRLTVV.

The CDR3 region is CASSEGGPAYEQYF. CDR3 DNA sequence: TGTGCCAGCAGTGAGGGGGGGCCGGCCTACGAGCAGTACTTC. V is TRBV6-1 and J is TRBJ2-7, with a tentative D call TRBD2 (7 bases). Trimming took off 3 bases at V and 2 bases at J, with 11 bases between the two ends. The CDR3 is made up of 14 amino acids. Germline V gives CDR1 MNHNS, CDR2 SASEGT.

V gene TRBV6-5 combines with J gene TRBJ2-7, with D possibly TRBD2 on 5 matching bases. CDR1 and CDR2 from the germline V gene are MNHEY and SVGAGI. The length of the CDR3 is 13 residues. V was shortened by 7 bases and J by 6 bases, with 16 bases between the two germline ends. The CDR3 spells CASKLEIWAEQYF. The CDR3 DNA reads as TGTGCCAGCAAACTAGAGATTTGGGCCGAGCAGTACTTC.